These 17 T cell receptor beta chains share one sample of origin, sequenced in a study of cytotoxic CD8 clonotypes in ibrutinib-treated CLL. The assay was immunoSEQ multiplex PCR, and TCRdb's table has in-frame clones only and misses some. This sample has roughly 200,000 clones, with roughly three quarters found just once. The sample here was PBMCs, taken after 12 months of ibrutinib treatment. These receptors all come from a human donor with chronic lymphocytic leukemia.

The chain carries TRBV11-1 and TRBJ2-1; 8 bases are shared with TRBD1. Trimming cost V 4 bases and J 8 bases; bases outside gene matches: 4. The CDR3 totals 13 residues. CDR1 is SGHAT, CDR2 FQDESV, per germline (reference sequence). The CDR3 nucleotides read TGTGCCAGCAGCTACGGACAGGGCGATGAGCAGTTCTTC. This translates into CASSYGQGDEQFF.

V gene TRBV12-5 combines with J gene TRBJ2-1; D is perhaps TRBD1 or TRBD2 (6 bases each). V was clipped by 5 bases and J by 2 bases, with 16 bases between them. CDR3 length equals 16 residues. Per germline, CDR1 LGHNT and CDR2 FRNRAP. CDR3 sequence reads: CASGASGDWTYNEQFF. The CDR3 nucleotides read TGTGCTAGTGGTGCCTCAGGGGACTGGACCTACAATGAGCAGTTCTTC.

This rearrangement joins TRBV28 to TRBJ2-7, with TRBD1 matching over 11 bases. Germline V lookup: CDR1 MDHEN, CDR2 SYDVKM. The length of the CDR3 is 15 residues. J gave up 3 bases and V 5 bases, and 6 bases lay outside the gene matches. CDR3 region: CASSLRTGGRYEQYF. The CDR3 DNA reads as TGTGCCAGCAGTCTACGGACAGGGGGCCGCTACGAGCAGTACTTC.

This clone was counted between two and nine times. The CDR3 region has the DNA TGTGCCAGCAGAGGGATAGGGCAGGCTAACTATGGCTACACCTTC. Translating it yields CASRGIGQANYGYTF. V and J are TRBV6-5 and TRBJ1-2; D gene ambiguous. Germline loops: CDR1 MNHEY, CDR2 SVGAGI. The CDR3 is 15 amino acids. V lost 6 bases and J lost 0, with 14 bases in between.

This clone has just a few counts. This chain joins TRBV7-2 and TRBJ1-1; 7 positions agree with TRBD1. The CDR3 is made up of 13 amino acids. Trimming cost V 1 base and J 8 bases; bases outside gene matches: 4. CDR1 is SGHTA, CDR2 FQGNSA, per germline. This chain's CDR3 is CASSLGSTGEAFF. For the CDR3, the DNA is TGTGCCAGCAGCTTAGGATCGACAGGGGAAGCTTTCTTT. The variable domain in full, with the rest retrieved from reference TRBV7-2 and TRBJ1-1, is GAGVSQSPSNKVTEKGKDVELRCDPISGHTALYWYRQSLGQGLEFLIYFQGNSAPDKSGLPSDRFSAERTGGSVSTLTIQRTQQEDSAVYLCASSLGSTGEAFFGQGTRLTVV.

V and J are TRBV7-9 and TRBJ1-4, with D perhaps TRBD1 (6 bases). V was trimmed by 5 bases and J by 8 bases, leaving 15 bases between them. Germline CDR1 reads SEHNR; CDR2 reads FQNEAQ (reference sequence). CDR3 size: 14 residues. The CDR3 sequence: CASSHLGHWEKLFF. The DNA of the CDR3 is TGTGCCAGCAGCCACCTGGGACACTGGGAAAAACTGTTTTTT.

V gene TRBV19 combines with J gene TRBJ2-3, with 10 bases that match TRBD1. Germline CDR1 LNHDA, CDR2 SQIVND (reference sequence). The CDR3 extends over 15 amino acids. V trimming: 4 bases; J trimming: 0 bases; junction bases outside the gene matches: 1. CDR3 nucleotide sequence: TGTGCCAGTAGTAGACAGGGGGCGAGCACAGATACGCAGTATTTT. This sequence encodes CASSRQGASTDTQYF.

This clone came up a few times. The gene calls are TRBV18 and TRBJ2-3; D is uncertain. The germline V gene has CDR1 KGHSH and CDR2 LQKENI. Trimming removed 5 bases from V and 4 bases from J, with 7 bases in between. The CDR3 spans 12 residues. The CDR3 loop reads CASSSTADTQYF. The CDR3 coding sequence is TGTGCCAGCTCATCGACGGCAGATACGCAGTATTTT.

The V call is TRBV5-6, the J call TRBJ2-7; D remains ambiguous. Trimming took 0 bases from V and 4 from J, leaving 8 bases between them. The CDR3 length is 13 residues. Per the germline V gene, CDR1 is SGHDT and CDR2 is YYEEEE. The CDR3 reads CASSLGSSYEQYF. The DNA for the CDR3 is TGTGCCAGCAGCTTGGGCAGTTCGTACGAGCAGTACTTC.

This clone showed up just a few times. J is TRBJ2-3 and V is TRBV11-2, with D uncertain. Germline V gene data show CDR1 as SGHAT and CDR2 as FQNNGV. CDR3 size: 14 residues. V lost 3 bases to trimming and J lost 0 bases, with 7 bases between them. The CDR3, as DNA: TGTGCCAGCAGCTTGGGCCCTAGCACAGATACGCAGTATTTT. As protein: CASSLGPSTDTQYF.

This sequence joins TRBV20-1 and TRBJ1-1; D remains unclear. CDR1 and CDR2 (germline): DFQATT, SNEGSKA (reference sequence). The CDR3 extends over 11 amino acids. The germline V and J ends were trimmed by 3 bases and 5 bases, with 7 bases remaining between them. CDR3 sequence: CSASGETEAFF. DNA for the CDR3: TGCAGTGCTAGCGGGGAGACTGAAGCTTTCTTT.

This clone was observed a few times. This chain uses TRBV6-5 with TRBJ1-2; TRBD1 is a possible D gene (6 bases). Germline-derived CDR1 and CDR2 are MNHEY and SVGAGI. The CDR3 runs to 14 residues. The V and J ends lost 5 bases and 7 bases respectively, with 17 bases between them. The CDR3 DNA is TGTGCCAGCAGTCCCAAACAGGGACTGGCTGGCTACACCTTC. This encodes CASSPKQGLAGYTF.

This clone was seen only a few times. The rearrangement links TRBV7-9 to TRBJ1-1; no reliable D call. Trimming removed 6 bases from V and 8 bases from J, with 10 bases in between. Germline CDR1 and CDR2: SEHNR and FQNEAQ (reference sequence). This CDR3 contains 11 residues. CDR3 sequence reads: CASRTAKEAFF. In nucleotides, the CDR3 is TGTGCCAGCAGGACCGCAAAGGAAGCTTTCTTT.

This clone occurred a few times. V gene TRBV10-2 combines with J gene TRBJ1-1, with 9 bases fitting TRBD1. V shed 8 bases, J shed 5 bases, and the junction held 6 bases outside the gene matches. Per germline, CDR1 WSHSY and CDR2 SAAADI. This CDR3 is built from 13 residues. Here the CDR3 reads CASLGQGGTEAFF. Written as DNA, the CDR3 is TGCGCCAGCTTGGGACAGGGCGGGACTGAAGCTTTCTTT.

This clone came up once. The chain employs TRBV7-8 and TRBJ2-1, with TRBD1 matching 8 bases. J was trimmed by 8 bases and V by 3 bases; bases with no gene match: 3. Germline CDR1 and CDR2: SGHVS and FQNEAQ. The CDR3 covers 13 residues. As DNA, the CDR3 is TGTGCCAGCAGCTTTGACAGGGGCCATGAGCAGTTCTTC. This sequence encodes CASSFDRGHEQFF.

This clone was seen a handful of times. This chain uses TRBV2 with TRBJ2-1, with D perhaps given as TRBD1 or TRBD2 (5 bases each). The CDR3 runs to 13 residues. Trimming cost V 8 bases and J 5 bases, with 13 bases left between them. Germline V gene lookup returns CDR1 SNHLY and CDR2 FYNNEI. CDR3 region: CASSQGDNNEQFF. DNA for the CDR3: TGTGCCAGCTCCCAGGGAGATAACAATGAGCAGTTCTTC.

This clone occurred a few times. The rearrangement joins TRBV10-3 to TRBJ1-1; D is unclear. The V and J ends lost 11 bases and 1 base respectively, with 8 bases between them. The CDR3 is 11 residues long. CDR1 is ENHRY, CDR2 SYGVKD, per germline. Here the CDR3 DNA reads TGTGCCGCCGGCCAGAACACTGAAGCTTTCTTT. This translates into CAAGQNTEAFF.